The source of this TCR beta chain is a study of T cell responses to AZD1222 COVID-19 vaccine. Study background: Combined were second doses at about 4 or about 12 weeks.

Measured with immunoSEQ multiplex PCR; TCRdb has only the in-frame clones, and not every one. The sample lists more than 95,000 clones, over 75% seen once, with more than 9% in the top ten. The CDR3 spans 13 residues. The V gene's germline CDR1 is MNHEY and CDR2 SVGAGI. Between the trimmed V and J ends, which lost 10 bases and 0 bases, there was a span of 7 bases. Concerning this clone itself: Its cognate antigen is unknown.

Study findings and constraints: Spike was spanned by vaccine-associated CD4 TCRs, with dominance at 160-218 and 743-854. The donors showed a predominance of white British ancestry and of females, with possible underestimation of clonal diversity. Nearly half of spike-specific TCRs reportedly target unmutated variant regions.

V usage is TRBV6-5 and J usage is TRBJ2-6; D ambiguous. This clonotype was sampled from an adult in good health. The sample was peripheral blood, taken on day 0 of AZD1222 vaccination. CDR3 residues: CAIKSSGANVLTF. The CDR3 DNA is TGTGCCATCAAAAGCTCTGGGGCCAACGTCCTGACTTTC.